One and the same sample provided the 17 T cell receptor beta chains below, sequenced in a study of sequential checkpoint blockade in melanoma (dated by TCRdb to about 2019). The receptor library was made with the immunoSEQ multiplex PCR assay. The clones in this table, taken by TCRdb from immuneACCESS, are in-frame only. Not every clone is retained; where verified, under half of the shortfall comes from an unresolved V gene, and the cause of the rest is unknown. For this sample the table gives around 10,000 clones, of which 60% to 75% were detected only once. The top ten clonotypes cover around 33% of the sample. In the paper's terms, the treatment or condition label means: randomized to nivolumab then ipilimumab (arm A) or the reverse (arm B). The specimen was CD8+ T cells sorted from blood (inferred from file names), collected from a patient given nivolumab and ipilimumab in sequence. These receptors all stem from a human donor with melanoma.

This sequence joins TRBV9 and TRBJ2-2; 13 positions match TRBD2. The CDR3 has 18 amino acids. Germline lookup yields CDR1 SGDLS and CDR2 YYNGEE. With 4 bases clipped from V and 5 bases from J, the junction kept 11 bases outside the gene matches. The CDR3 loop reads CASSNHRTSGSSTGELFF. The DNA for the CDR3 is TGTGCCAGCAGCAACCACAGGACTAGCGGGAGTTCGACCGGGGAGCTGTTTTTT.

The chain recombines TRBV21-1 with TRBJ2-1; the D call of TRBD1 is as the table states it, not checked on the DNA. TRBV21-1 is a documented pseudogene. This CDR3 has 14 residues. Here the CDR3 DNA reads TGTGCCAGCAGCAAGGGACAGGGGTACAATGAGCAGTTCTTC. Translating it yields CASSKGQGYNEQFF.

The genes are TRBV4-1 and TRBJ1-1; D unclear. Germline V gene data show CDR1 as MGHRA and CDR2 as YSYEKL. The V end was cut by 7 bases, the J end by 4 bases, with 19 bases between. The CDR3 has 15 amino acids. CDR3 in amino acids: CASTTDSLGSTEAFF. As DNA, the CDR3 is TGCGCCAGCACCACGGACTCCCTCGGGAGCACTGAAGCTTTCTTT.

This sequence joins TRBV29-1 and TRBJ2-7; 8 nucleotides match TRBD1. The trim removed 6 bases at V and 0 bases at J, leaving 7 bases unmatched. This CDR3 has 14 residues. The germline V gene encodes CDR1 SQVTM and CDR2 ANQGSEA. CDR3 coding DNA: TGCAGCGTCGAGGACAGGGCAAACTCCTACGAGCAGTACTTC. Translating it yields CSVEDRANSYEQYF.

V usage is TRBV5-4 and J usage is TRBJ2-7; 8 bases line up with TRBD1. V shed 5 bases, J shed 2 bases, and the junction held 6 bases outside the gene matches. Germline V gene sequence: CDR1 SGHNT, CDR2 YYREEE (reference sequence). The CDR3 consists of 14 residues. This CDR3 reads CASREDRGPYEQYF. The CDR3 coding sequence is TGTGCCAGCAGGGAAGACAGGGGACCCTACGAGCAGTACTTC.

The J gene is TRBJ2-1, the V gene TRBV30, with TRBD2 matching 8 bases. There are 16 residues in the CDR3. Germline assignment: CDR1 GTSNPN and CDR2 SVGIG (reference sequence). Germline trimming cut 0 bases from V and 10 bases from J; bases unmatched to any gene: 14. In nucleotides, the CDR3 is TGTGCCTGGAGTGTAGGTAAAGACAGCGGGAGATGGGAGCAGTTCTTC. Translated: CAWSVGKDSGRWEQFF.

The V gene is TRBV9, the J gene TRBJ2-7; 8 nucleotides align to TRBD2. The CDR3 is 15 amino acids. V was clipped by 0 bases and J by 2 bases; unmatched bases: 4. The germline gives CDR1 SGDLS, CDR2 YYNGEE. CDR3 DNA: TGTGCCAGCAGCGTAGGTGGCGGGGGGACCTACGAGCAGTACTTC. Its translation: CASSVGGGGTYEQYF.

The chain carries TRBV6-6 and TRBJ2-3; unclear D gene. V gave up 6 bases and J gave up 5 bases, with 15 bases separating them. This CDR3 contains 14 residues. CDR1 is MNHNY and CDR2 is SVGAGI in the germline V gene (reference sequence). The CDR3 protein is CASRGHIRLDTQYF. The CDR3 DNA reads TGTGCCAGCAGGGGCCACATCCGATTAGATACGCAGTATTTT.

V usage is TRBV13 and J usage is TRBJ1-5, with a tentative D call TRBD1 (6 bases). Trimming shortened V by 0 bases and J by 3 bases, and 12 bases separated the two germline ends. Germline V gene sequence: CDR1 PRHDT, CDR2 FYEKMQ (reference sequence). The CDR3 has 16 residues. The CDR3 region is CASSLGATGSNQPQHF. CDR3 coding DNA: TGTGCCAGCAGCTTAGGGGCGACAGGTTCCAATCAGCCCCAGCATTTT.

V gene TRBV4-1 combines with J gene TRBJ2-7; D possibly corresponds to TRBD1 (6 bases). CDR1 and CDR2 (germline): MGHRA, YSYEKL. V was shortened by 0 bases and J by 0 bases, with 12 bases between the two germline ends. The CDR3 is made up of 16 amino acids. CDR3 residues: CASSQDDRTVSYEQYF. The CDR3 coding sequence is TGCGCCAGCAGCCAAGATGATCGGACAGTCTCCTACGAGCAGTACTTC.

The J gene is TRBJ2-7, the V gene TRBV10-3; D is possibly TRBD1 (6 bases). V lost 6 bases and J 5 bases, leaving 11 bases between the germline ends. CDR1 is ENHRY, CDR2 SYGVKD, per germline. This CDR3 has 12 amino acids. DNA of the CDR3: TGTGCCATCAGGGGGACATCTGACGAGCAGTACTTC. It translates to CAIRGTSDEQYF.

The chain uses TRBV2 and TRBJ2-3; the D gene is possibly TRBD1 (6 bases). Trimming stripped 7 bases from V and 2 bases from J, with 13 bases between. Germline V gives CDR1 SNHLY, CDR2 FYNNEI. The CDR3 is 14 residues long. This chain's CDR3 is CASIQDRTTDTQYF. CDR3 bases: TGTGCCAGCATCCAGGACAGAACCACAGATACGCAGTATTTT.

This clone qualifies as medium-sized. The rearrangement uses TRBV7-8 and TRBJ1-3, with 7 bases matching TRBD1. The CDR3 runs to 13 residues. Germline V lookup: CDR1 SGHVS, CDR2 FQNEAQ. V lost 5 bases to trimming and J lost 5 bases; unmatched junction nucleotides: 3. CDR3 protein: CASSPTGRNTIYF. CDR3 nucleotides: TGTGCCAGCAGCCCGACAGGGAGAAACACCATATATTTT. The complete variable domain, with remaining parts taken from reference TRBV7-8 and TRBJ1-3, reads GAGVSQSPRYKVAKRGQDVALRCDPISGHVSLFWYQQALGQGPEFLTYFQNEAQLDKSGLPSDRFFAERPEGSVSTLKIQRTQQEDSAVYLCASSPTGRNTIYFGEGSWLTVV.

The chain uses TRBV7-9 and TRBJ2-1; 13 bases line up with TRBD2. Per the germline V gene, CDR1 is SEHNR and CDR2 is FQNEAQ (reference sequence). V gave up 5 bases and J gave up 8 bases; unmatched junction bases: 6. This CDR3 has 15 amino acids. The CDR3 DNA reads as TGTGCCAGCAGCCACCGGACTAGCGGGAGCGATGAGCAGTTCTTC. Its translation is CASSHRTSGSDEQFF.

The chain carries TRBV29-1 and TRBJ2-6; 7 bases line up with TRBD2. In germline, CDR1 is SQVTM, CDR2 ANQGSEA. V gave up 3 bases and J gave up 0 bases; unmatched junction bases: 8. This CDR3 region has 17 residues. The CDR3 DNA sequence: TGCAGCGTTGAGATGAGCGGGGCTGGCTCTGGGGCCAACGTCCTGACTTTC. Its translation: CSVEMSGAGSGANVLTF.

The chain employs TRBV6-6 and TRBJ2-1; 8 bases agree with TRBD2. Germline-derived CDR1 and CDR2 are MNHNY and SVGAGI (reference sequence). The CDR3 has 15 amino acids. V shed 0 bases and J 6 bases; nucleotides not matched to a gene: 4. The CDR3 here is CASSYSSGGPNEQFF. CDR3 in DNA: TGTGCCAGCAGTTACTCCTCGGGGGGGCCCAATGAGCAGTTCTTC.

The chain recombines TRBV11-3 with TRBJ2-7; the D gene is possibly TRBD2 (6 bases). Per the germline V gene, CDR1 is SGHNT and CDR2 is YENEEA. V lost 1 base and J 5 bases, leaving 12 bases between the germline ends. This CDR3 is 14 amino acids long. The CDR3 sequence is CASSLGTMDNEQYF. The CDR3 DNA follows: TGTGCCAGCAGCTTAGGGACTATGGATAACGAGCAGTACTTC. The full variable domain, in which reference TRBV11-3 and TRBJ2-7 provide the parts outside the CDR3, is EAGVVQSPRYKIIEKKQPVAFWCNPISGHNTLYWYLQNLGQGPELLIRYENEEAVDDSQLPKDRFSAERLKGVDSTLKIQPAELGDSAVYLCASSLGTMDNEQYFGPGTRLTVT.